Listed below are T cell receptor beta chains from one sample, sequenced in a study of CD8+CD57+ T cells in acquired aplastic anemia. TCRdb called the reads again in MiXCR, with one record for every CDR3 protein. The sample gives 200,000 or so distinct CDR3 sequences, around 65% of which show up once; just over 45% is in the top ten. Material: sorted CD4+, CD8+, or CD8+CD57+ T cells (not recorded which) from PBMCs. All receptors come from a human donor with severe aplastic anemia or a healthy control (not recorded which). Both conserved end residues are part of each CDR3. A D gene is named only where the DNA matches it firmly. Clone size is shown for a subset of rows, as once, few, many or a class of expanded clone.

CDR3 protein: CAISGGPWVGSPLHF
CDR3 DNA: TGTGCCATCAGCGGGGGTCCCTGGGTGGGTTCACCCCTCCACTTT
V gene: TRBV10-3
clone size: NA
J gene: TRBJ1-6
D gene: NA

CDR3 protein: CASSIVAGGSYEQYF
CDR3 DNA: TGTGCCAGTAGTATTGTAGCGGGGGGTTCCTACGAGCAGTACTTC
V gene: TRBV7-3
clone size: NA
J gene: TRBJ2-7
D gene: TRBD2

CDR3 protein: CASSLNLASSGNTIYF
CDR3 DNA: TGTGCCAGCAGCTTAAATCTCGCCTCCTCTGGAAACACCATATATTTT
V gene: TRBV7-2
clone size: once
J gene: TRBJ1-3
D gene: NA

CDR3 protein: CASSIGRTSGRGAYEQYF
CDR3 DNA: TGTGCCAGTAGTATAGGAAGGACTAGCGGGAGGGGCGCCTACGAGCAGTACTTC
V gene: TRBV19
clone size: once
J gene: TRBJ2-7
D gene: TRBD2

CDR3 protein: CASSYSGVNENTIYF
CDR3 DNA: TGTGCCAGCAGTTACTCGGGTGTCAACGAGAACACCATATATTTT
V gene: TRBV6-5
clone size: NA
J gene: TRBJ1-3
D gene: NA

CDR3 protein: CASSLTGGRSNEQYF
CDR3 DNA: TGCGCCAGCAGTCTAACGGGGGGCCGAAGTAATGAGCAGTACTTC
V gene: TRBV5-1
clone size: NA
J gene: TRBJ2-7
D gene: NA

CDR3 protein: CATSSLPRTGSSGANVLTF
CDR3 DNA: TGTGCCACCAGCAGTCTTCCTAGGACAGGGAGCTCTGGGGCCAACGTCCTGACTTTC
V gene: TRBV15
clone size: many
J gene: TRBJ2-6
D gene: TRBD1

CDR3 protein: CASKLGLSSYNEQFF
CDR3 DNA: TGTGCCAGCAAACTAGGACTTAGCTCCTACAATGAGCAGTTCTTC
V gene: TRBV2
clone size: few
J gene: TRBJ2-1
D gene: NA

CDR3 protein: CASSYRDVRGGASSYEQYF
CDR3 DNA: TGTGCCAGCAGTTACCGTGATGTAAGGGGCGGGGCCTCCTCCTACGAGCAGTACTTC
V gene: TRBV7-2
clone size: NA
J gene: TRBJ2-7
D gene: NA

CDR3 protein: CATAGGDQPQHF
CDR3 DNA: TGTGCTACCGCAGGGGGGGATCAGCCCCAGCATTTT
V gene: TRBV7-8
clone size: NA
J gene: TRBJ1-5
D gene: TRBD1

CDR3 protein: CATSSLVGSDEQFF
CDR3 DNA: TGTGCCACCAGCAGTCTTGTAGGGAGCGATGAGCAGTTCTTC
V gene: TRBV15
clone size: many
J gene: TRBJ2-1
D gene: NA

CDR3 protein: CASSAPENYGYTF
CDR3 DNA: TGTGCCAGCAGCGCCCCGGAGAACTATGGCTACACCTTC
V gene: TRBV5-4
clone size: NA
J gene: TRBJ1-2
D gene: NA

CDR3 protein: CSVGLAGRYEQYF
CDR3 DNA: TGCAGCGTCGGACTAGCGGGGCGCTACGAGCAGTACTTC
V gene: TRBV29-1
clone size: NA
J gene: TRBJ2-7
D gene: TRBD2

CDR3 protein: CASIYVVAGNQPQHF
CDR3 DNA: TGTGCCAGCATATACGTGGTAGCAGGGAATCAGCCCCAGCATTTT
V gene: TRBV6-8
clone size: NA
J gene: TRBJ1-5
D gene: NA

CDR3 protein: CASSLAEYGYTF
CDR3 DNA: TGTGCCAGCAGCTTAGCGGAGTATGGCTACACCTTC
V gene: TRBV7-9
clone size: NA
J gene: TRBJ1-2
D gene: NA

CDR3 protein: CSAGGTEAFF
CDR3 DNA: TGCAGTGCGGGTGGGACTGAAGCTTTCTTT
V gene: TRBV20-1
clone size: NA
J gene: TRBJ1-1
D gene: NA

CDR3 protein: CATSDQGQFNQPQHF
CDR3 DNA: TGTGCCACCAGTGACCAGGGACAGTTCAATCAGCCCCAGCATTTT
V gene: TRBV24-1
clone size: NA
J gene: TRBJ1-5
D gene: TRBD1

CDR3 protein: CASSLLRGTELASYEQYF
CDR3 DNA: TGTGCCAGCAGCTTATTGCGCGGGACGGAACTAGCCTCCTACGAGCAGTACTTC
V gene: TRBV2
clone size: once
J gene: TRBJ2-7
D gene: NA

CDR3 protein: CASSSSTGPGTGELFF
CDR3 DNA: TGTGCCAGCAGCTCGTCAACAGGGCCGGGCACCGGGGAGCTGTTTTTT
V gene: TRBV7-3
clone size: NA
J gene: TRBJ2-2
D gene: NA

CDR3 protein: CATSDSWTGNGYTF
CDR3 DNA: TGTGCCACCAGTGATAGTTGGACAGGGAATGGCTACACCTTC
V gene: TRBV24-1
clone size: once
J gene: TRBJ1-2
D gene: TRBD1

CDR3 protein: CASSLPPGQAVDEQFF
CDR3 DNA: TGTGCCAGCAGCCTCCCCCCGGGACAGGCGGTCGATGAGCAGTTCTTC
V gene: TRBV3-1
clone size: NA
J gene: TRBJ2-1
D gene: TRBD1

CDR3 protein: CASSESGAGGYEQYF
CDR3 DNA: TGTGCCAGCAGTGAATCTGGTGCGGGAGGTTACGAGCAGTACTTC
V gene: TRBV25-1
clone size: NA
J gene: TRBJ2-7
D gene: TRBD2

CDR3 protein: CAVQTGGSGNSPLHF
CDR3 DNA: TGTGCCGTTCAAACGGGGGGCTCGGGTAATTCACCCCTCCACTTT
V gene: TRBV15
clone size: NA
J gene: TRBJ1-6
D gene: NA

CDR3 protein: CATSRSGLGRYGYTF
CDR3 DNA: TGTGCCACCAGCAGATCGGGACTAGGACGGTATGGCTACACCTTC
V gene: TRBV15
clone size: NA
J gene: TRBJ1-2
D gene: NA

CDR3 protein: CASSLDRSAEQYF
CDR3 DNA: TGTGCCAGCAGCTTAGACCGATCTGCCGAGCAGTACTTC
V gene: TRBV7-2
clone size: NA
J gene: TRBJ2-7
D gene: NA

CDR3 protein: CASRSGTGAEEQYF
CDR3 DNA: TGTGCCAGCAGATCCGGGACAGGGGCCGAAGAGCAGTACTTC
V gene: TRBV7-2
clone size: NA
J gene: TRBJ2-7
D gene: TRBD1

CDR3 protein: CASSEPRGGRENTIYF
CDR3 DNA: TGTGCCAGCAGTGAACCAAGAGGAGGTAGGGAAAACACCATATATTTT
V gene: TRBV6-4
clone size: many
J gene: TRBJ1-3
D gene: NA

CDR3 protein: CADRGPLGGYTF
CDR3 DNA: TGTGCCGACAGGGGCCCCCTCGGTGGCTACACCTTC
V gene: TRBV7-9
clone size: NA
J gene: TRBJ1-2
D gene: TRBD1

CDR3 protein: CATSRGGGNIQYF
CDR3 DNA: TGTGCCACCAGCAGAGGGGGGGGAAACATTCAGTACTTC
V gene: TRBV15
clone size: once
J gene: TRBJ2-4
D gene: TRBD2

CDR3 protein: CAISGTTLYEQYF
CDR3 DNA: TGTGCCATCAGTGGGACTACCCTCTACGAGCAGTACTTC
V gene: TRBV10-3
clone size: few
J gene: TRBJ2-7
D gene: NA

CDR3 protein: CASSLETSSSYNEQFF
CDR3 DNA: TGCGCCAGCAGCTTGGAGACTAGCAGCTCCTACAATGAGCAGTTCTTC
V gene: TRBV5-1
clone size: few
J gene: TRBJ2-1
D gene: TRBD2

CDR3 protein: CASSFSADEQFF
CDR3 DNA: TGTGCCAGCAGTTTTAGCGCGGATGAGCAGTTCTTC
V gene: TRBV2
clone size: many
J gene: TRBJ2-1
D gene: NA

CDR3 protein: CASSQWGLAGGTDTQYF
CDR3 DNA: TGCGCCAGCAGCCAGTGGGGACTAGCGGGGGGCACAGATACGCAGTATTTT
V gene: TRBV4-3
clone size: many
J gene: TRBJ2-3
D gene: TRBD2

CDR3 protein: CASSVGGGQDYGYTF
CDR3 DNA: TGTGCCAGCAGCGTAGGGGGAGGGCAGGACTATGGCTACACCTTC
V gene: TRBV9
clone size: NA
J gene: TRBJ1-2
D gene: NA

CDR3 protein: CASSLEWTGSSYNSPLHF
CDR3 DNA: TGTGCCAGCAGCTTAGAGTGGACCGGTAGCTCCTATAATTCACCCCTCCACTTT
V gene: TRBV7-2
clone size: NA
J gene: TRBJ1-6
D gene: NA

CDR3 protein: CSADSPGRESYEQYF
CDR3 DNA: TGCAGTGCTGACTCACCGGGACGGGAATCCTACGAGCAGTACTTC
V gene: TRBV20-1
clone size: few
J gene: TRBJ2-7
D gene: NA

CDR3 protein: CASSRDRVFDGYTF
CDR3 DNA: TGTGCCAGCAGCAGGGACAGGGTTTTTGATGGCTACACCTTC
V gene: TRBV5-5
clone size: NA
J gene: TRBJ1-2
D gene: TRBD1